These 13 T cell receptor beta chains were all obtained from the same sample, sequenced in a study of identical twins. TCRdb passed the 5' RACE reads through MiXCR, listing each CDR3 protein once. The data show fewer than 250,000 distinct CDR3 sequences, with 6% to 8.5% seen just once and roughly 5% held by the top ten. These data were also filed under a second study, of yellow fever vaccine responses in identical twins.

Sequenced: CD8+ T cells sorted from blood. All receptors come from a woman between 18 and 29 years old in good health.

This clonotype was seen ten or more times. V and J are TRBV12-3 or TRBV12-4 and TRBJ2-2, with D possibly being TRBD1 (6 bases). The CDR3 spans 13 residues. V was shortened by 5 bases and J by 6 bases, with 10 bases between the two germline ends. CDR3 coding DNA: TGTGCCAGCAGTCGGACAGCCCCCGGGGAGCTGTTTTTT. Protein sequence: CASSRTAPGELFF.

This clonotype showed up many times. The chain links TRBV29-1 to TRBJ2-7; D might be TRBD1 (6 bases). The germline V and J ends were trimmed by 7 bases and 3 bases, with 37 bases remaining between them. Germline values: CDR1 SQVTM, CDR2 ANQGSEA. This CDR3 is built from 20 residues. The CDR3 reads CSASKIPEGDKISRLYEQYV. As DNA, the CDR3 is TGCAGCGCCTCTAAAATTCCTGAGGGGGACAAAATCTCTCGCCTCTACGAGCAGTACGTC.

A few counts support this clonotype. The chain joins TRBV9 to TRBJ2-5, with 7 bases identical to TRBD1. Germline CDR1 and CDR2: SGDLS and YYNGEE. The CDR3 spans 14 residues. The J segment lost 1 base and the V segment lost 3 bases, leaving 3 bases of the junction unmatched. The CDR3 nucleotides read TGTGCCAGCAGCGCCTGGGACAGCCAAGAGACCCAGTACTTC. As protein: CASSAWDSQETQYF.

This clonotype was recorded a few times. The chain links TRBV6-2 or TRBV6-3 to TRBJ2-1; either TRBD1 or TRBD2 may supply D (6 bases each). V was clipped by 11 bases and J by 0 bases, with 14 bases between them. The CDR3 is made up of 14 amino acids. In germline, CDR1 is MNHEY, CDR2 SVGEGT. The CDR3 DNA is TGTGCCGGTGGAGGGGGGAGCTCCTACAATGAGCAGTTCTTC. Protein: CAGGGGSSYNEQFF.

This clonotype was seen repeatedly, ten times or more. The chain employs TRBV25-1 and TRBJ2-2; D not certain. Germline lookup yields CDR1 MGHDK and CDR2 SYGVNS. The V end lost 6 bases, the J end lost 0 bases, and 14 bases lay between the germline ends. This CDR3 spans 16 amino acids. DNA of the CDR3: TGTGCCAGCAGCGGAGCTACCTTAGCGAACACCGGGGAGCTGTTTTTT. Translated, it gives CASSGATLANTGELFF.

The chain couples TRBV28 to TRBJ1-1; no definite D call. Trimming removed 1 base from V and 0 bases from J, with 9 bases in between. The CDR3 length is 15 residues. The germline gives CDR1 MDHEN, CDR2 SYDVKM. Here the CDR3 DNA reads TGTGCCAGCAGTTTATTTACAGCTGTGAACACTGAAGCTTTCTTT. This encodes CASSLFTAVNTEAFF.

The table lists this clonotype with many counts. The CDR3 reads CASSLLTGDGSGQPQHF. CDR3 DNA sequence: TGTGCCAGCAGTTTATTAACGGGGGATGGCTCCGGTCAGCCCCAGCATTTT. V is TRBV12-3 or TRBV12-4 and J is TRBJ1-5; a possible D gene is TRBD1 (5 bases). V gave up 2 bases and J gave up 6 bases, with 20 bases separating them. This CDR3 has 17 residues.

This clonotype was seen at least ten times. The J gene is TRBJ2-3, the V gene TRBV10-3; D remains ambiguous. The CDR3 spans 12 residues. V was pared by 6 bases and J by 3 bases, with 7 bases between. Germline V lookup: CDR1 ENHRY, CDR2 SYGVKD. CDR3 DNA sequence: TGTGCCATCAGCTTCCGAACAGATACGCAGTATTTT. This translates into CAISFRTDTQYF.

This sequence joins TRBV4-1 and TRBJ2-7, with D unresolved. CDR3 length: 15 amino acids. Trimming shortened V by 0 bases and J by 0 bases, and 9 bases separated the two germline ends. The germline V gene has CDR1 MGHRA and CDR2 YSYEKL. CDR3 in DNA: TGCGCCAGCAGCCAAGAAAGGGCCGACTCCTACGAGCAGTACTTC. This translates into CASSQERADSYEQYF.

This clonotype occurred many times. The J gene is TRBJ2-1, the V gene TRBV5-1; perhaps D is TRBD1 or TRBD2 (6 bases each). The V and J ends lost 1 base and 2 bases respectively, with 10 bases between them. Germline assignment: CDR1 SGHRS and CDR2 YFSETQ. CDR3 length equals 15 residues. Written as DNA, the CDR3 is TGCGCCAGCAGCTTGTTAGGGGGGACCTACAATGAGCAGTTCTTC. It specifies CASSLLGGTYNEQFF.

This clonotype was seen at least ten times. This rearrangement joins TRBV20-1 to TRBJ1-2; 9 bases map to TRBD1. V shed 6 bases, J shed 4 bases, and the junction held 9 bases outside the gene matches. Germline values: CDR1 DFQATT, CDR2 SNEGSKA (reference sequence). CDR3 length equals 14 residues. CDR3 nucleotide sequence: TGCAGTGCAACCGACAGGGGGGAACCCTATGGCTACACCTTC. This sequence encodes CSATDRGEPYGYTF.

This clonotype has more than one count but fewer than ten. This rearrangement joins TRBV28 to TRBJ2-3; 10 bases match TRBD2. CDR1 is MDHEN and CDR2 is SYDVKM in the germline V gene. This CDR3 region has 18 residues. The junction had 8 bases not matched to a gene; V was cut back by 2 bases and J by 0 bases. The CDR3 is CASSLGLAGAFSTDTQYF. Here the CDR3 DNA reads TGTGCCAGCAGTTTAGGGCTAGCGGGGGCCTTCAGCACAGATACGCAGTATTTT.

This clonotype was detected only a few times. The chain couples TRBV2 to TRBJ2-7, with TRBD1 as a possible D gene (5 bases). The CDR3 contains 12 residues. Germline V gives CDR1 SNHLY, CDR2 FYNNEI. V lost 8 bases and J 0 bases, leaving 8 bases between the germline ends. CDR3 sequence: CASGANSYEQYF. The CDR3 DNA sequence: TGTGCCAGCGGGGCCAACTCCTACGAGCAGTACTTC.